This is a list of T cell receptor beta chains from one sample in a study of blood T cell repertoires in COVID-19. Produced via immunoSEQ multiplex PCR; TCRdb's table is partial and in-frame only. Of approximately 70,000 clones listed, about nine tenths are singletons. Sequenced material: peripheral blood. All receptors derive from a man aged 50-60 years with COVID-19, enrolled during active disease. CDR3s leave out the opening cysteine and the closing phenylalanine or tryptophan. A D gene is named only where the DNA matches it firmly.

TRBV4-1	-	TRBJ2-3	ASSQGLPAPDTQY
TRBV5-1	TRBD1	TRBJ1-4	ASSRDSSDEKLF
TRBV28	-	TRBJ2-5	ASRAPGGKETQY
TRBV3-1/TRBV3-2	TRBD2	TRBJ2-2	ASSQAGGAITGELF
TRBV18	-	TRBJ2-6	ASSPQGVNSGANVLT
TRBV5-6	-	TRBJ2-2	ASSLSPQGELF
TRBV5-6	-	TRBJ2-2	ASSYSQGWGSGELF
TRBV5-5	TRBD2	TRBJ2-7	ASSPGLAAYEQY
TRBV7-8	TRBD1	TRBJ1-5	ASRRGTGFDQPQH
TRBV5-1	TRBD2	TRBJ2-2	ASSLADGMSAGAGELF
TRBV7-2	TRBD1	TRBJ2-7	ASSLRTGVNEQY
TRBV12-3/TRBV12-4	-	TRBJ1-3	ASSLAGDTIY
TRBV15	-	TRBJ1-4	ATRLRQALEEKLF
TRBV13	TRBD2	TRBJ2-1	ASSSNGRASNEQF
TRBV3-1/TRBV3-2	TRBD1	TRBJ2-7	ASSPGGLGSYEQY
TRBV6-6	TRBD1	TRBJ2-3	ASSHATGGADTQY
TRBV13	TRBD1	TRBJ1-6	ASTTGTGYSPLH
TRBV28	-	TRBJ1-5	ASYSTYLANQPQH
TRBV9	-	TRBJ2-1	ASSVASGAQF
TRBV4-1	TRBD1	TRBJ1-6	ASTQTGTGDSPLH
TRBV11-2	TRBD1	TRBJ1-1	ASSFRQGARNTEAF
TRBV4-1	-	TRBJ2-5	ASSRQAGEPSGETQY
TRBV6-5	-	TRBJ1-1	ASSYSQGRNTEAF
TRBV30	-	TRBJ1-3	AWSVARMPDLSGNTIY
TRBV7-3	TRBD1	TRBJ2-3	ASSSGQGTDTQY
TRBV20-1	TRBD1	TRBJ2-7	SASVRTGVYEQY
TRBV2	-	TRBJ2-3	ASRGAWEDTQY
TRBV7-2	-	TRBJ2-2	ASSLETSRELF
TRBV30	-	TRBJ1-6	AWSVQPARSPLH
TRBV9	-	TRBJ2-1	ASSVEETRNEQF
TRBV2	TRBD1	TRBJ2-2	ASSERTGGTGELF
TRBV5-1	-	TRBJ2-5	ASREGAGETQY
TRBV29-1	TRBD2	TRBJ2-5	STWGGSGETQY
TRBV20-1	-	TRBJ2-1	SAFSSNEQF